The clone carrying this T cell receptor beta chain was picked up a small number of times. The antigen remains unidentified. The CDR3 contains 15 residues. Deletions cut 2 bases from V and 0 bases from J, with 8 bases between. The data belong to a study of human T cells and chemical hapten exposure. Study background: Variation in per-sample TCR yields came mainly from small pooled library volume differences.

Study-wide points: Patch test score showed a positive correlation with PT1 expanded TCR counts. While controls formed fewer of them, expanded TCRs formed significantly more large CDR3 similarity clusters.

Described time point: patch test 1, 2 weeks after DPC sensitization. The treatment denotes: therapeutic diphenylcyclopropenone sensitization with weekly scalp DPC. Whole blood, unfractionated, served as the material for total RNA extraction. In the original workflow: Counts of TCRs in each sample centred on a median of around 96,000 and extended from roughly 23,000 to 700,000. TCRdb recomputed calls from the RACE reads with MiXCR, one row per CDR3 protein. Clone size and V and J calls follow TCRdb, not the original study. The sample comprises about 52,000 distinct CDR3 sequences, roughly 9.6% of which are singletons, and approximately 1.8% rests with the top ten.

This sequence joins TRBV12-3 or TRBV12-4 and TRBJ1-3; no definite D call. Sequenced here: whole blood, sampled in connection with sensitization to the hapten diphenylcyclopropenone (DPC). The clonotype was recovered from a woman in her thirties or forties with alopecia areata. Some clones in this sample may be carry-over from other donors' samples. The CDR3 DNA reads as TGTGCCAGCAGTTTAAACCGAAACTCTGGAAACACCATATATTTT. As protein: CASSLNRNSGNTIYF.